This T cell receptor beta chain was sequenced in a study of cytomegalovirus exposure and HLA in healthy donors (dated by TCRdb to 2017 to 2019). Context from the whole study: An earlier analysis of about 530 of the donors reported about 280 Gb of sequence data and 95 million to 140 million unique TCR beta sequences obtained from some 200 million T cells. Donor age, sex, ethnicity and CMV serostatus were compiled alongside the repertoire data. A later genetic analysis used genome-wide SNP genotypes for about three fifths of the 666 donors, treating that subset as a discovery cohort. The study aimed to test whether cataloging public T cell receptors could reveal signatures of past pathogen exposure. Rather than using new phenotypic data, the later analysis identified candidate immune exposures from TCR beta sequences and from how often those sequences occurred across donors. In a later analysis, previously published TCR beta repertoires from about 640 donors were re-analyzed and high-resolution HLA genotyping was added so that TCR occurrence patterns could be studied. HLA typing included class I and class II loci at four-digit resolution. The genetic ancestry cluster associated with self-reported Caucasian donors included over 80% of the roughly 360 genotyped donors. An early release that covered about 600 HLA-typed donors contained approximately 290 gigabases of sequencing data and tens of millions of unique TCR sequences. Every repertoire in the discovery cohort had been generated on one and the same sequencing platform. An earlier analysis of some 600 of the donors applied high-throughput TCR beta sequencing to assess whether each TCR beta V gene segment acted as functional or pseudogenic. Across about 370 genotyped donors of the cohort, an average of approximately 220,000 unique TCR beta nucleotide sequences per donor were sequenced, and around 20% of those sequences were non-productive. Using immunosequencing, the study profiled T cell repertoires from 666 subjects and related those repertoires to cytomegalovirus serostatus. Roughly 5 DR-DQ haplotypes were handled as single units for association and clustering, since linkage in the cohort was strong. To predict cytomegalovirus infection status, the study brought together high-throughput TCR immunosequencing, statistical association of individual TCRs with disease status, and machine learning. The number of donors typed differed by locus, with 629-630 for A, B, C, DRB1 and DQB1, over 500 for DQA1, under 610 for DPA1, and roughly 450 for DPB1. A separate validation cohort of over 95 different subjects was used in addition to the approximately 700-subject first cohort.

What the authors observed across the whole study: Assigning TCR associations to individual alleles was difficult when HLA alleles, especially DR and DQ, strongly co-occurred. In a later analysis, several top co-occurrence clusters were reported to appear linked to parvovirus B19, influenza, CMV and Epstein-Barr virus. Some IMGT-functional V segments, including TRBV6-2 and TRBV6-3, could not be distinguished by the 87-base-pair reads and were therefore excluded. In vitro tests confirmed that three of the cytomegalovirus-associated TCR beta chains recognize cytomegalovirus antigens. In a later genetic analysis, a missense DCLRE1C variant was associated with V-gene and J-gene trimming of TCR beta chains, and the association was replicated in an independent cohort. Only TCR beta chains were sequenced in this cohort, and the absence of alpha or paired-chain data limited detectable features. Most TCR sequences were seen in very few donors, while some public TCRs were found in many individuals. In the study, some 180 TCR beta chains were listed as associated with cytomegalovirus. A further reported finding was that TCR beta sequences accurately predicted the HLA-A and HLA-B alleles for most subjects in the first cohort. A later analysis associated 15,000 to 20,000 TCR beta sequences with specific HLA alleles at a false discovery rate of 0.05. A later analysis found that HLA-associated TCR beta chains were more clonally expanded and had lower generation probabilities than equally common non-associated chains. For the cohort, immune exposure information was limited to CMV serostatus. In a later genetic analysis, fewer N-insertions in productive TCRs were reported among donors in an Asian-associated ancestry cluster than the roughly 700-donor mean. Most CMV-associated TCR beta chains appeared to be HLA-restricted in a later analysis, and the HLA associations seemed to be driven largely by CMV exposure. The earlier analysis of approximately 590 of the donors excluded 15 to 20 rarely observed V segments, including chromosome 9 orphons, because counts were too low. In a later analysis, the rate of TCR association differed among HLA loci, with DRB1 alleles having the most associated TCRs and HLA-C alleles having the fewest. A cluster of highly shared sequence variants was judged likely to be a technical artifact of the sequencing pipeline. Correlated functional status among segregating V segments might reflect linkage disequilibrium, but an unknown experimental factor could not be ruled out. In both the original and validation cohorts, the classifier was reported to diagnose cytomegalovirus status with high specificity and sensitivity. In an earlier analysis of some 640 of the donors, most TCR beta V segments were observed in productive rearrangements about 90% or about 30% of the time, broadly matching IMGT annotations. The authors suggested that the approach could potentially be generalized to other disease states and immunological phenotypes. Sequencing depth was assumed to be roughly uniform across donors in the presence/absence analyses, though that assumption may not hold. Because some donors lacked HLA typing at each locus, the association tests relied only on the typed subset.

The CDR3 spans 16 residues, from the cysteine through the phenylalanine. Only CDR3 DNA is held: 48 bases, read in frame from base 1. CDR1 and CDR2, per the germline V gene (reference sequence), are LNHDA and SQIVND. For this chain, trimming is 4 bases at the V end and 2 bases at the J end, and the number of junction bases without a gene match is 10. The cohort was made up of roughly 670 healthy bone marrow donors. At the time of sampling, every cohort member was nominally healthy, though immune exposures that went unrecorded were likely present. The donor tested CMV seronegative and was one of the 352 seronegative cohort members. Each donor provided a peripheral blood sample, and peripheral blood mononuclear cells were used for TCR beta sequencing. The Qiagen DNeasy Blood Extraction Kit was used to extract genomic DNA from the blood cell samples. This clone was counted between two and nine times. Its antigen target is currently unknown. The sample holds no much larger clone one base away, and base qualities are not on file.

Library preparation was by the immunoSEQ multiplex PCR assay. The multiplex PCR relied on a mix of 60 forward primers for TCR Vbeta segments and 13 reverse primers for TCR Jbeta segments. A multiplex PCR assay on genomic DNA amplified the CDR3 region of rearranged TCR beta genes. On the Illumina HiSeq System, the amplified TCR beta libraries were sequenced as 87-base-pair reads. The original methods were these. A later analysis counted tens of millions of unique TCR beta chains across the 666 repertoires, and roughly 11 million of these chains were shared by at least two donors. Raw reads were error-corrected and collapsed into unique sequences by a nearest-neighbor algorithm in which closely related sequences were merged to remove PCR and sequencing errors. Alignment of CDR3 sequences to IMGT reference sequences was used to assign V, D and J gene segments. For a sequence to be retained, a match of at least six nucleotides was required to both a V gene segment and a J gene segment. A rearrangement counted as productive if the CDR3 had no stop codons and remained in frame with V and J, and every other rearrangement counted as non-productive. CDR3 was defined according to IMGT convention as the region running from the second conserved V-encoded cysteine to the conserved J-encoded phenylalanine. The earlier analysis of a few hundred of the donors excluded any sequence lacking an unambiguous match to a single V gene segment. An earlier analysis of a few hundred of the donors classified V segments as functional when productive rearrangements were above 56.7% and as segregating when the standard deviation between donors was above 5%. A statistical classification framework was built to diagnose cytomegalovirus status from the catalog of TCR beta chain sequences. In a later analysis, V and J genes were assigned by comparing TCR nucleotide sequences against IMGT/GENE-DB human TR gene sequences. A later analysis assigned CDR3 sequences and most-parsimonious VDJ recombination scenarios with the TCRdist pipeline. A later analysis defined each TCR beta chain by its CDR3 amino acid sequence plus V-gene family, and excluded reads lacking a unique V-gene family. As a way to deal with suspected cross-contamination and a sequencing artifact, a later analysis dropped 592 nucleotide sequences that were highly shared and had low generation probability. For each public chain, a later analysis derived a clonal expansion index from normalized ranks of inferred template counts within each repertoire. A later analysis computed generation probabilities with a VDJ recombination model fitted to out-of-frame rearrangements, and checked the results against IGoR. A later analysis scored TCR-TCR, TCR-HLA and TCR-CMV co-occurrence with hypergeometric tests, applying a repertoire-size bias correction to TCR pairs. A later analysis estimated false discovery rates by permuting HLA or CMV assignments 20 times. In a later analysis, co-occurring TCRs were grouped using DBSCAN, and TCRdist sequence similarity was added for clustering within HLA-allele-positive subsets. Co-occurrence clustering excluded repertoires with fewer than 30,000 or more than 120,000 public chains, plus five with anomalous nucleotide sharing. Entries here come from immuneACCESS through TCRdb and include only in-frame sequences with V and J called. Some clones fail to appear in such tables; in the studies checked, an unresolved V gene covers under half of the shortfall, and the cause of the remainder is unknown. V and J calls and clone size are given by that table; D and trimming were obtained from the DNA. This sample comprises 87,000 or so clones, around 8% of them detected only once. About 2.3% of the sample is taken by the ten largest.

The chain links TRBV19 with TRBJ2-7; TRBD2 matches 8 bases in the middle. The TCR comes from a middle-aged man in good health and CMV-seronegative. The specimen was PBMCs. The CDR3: CASSTPRGGITYEQYF. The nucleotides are TGTGCCAGTAGTACGCCCCGCGGGGGGATCACCTACGAGCAGTACTTC.